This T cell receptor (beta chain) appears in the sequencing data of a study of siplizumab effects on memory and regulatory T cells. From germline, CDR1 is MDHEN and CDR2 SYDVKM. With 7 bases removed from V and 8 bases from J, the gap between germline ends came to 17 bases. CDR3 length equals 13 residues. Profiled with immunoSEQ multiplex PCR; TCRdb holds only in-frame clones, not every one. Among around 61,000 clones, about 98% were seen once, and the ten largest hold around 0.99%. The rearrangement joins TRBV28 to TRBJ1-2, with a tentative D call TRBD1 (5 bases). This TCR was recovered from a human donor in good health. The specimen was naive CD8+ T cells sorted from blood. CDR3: CASTLGGMGGYTF. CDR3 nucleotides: TGTGCCAGCACCCTGGGGGGGATGGGGGGCTACACCTTC.